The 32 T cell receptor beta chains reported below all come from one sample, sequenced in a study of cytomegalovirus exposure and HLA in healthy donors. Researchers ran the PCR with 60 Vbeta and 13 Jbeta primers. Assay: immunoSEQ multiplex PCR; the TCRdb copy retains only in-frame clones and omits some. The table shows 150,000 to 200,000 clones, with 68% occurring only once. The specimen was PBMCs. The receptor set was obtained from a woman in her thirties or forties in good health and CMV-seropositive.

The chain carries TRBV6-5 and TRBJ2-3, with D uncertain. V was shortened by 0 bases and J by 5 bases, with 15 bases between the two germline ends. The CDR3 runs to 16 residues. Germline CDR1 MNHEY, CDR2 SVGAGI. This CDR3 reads CASSYSRLPRIDTQYF. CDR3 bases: TGTGCCAGCAGTTACTCTCGGTTACCTAGGATAGATACGCAGTATTTT.

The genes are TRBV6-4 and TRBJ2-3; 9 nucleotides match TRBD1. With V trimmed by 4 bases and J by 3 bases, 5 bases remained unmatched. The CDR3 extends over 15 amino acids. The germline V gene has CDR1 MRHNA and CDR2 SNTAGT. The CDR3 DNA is TGTGCCAGCAGTGTCCTGGGACAGGGAACAGATACGCAGTATTTT. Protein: CASSVLGQGTDTQYF.

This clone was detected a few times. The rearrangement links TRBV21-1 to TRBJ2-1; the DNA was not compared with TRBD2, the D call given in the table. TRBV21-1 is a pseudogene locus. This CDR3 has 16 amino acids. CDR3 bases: TGTGCCAGCAGCATACTTGAGGCGGGCTCCTACAATGAGCAGTTCTTC. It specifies CASSILEAGSYNEQFF.

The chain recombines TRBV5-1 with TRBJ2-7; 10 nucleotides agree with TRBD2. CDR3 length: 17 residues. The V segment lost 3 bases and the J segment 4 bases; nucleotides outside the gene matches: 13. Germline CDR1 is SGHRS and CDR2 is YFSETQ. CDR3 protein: CASSSLDTSGETYEQYF. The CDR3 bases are TGCGCCAGCAGCTCCCTAGATACTAGCGGGGAGACTTACGAGCAGTACTTC.

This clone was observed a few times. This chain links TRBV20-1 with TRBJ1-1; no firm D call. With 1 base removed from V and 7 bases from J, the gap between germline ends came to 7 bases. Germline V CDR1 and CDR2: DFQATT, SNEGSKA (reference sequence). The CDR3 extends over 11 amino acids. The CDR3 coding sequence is TGCAGTGCTAGAGTGGGGAGTGAAGCTTTCTTT. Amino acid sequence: CSARVGSEAFF.

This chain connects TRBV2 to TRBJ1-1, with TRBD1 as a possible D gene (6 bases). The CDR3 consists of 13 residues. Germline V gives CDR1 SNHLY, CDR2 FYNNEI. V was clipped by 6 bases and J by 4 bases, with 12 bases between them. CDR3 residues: CASRYRAGTEAFF. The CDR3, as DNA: TGTGCCAGCAGGTACAGGGCGGGCACTGAAGCTTTCTTT.

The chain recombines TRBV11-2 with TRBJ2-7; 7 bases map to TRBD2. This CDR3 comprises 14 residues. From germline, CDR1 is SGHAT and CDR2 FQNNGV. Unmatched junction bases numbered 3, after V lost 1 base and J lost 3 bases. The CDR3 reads CASSLAGGLYEQYF. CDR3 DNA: TGTGCCAGCAGCTTAGCGGGAGGACTCTACGAGCAGTACTTC.

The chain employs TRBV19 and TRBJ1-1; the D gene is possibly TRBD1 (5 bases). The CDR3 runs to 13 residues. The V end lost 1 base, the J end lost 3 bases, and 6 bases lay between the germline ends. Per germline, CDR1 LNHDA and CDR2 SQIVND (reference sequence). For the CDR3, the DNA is TGTGCCAGTAGTATAGCCAGGGACACTGAAGCTTTCTTT. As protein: CASSIARDTEAFF.

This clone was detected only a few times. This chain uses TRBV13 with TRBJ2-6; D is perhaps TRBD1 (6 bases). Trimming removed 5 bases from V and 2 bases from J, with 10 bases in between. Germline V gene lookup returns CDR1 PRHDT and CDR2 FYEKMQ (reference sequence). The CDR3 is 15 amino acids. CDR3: CASSQGSPGANVLTF. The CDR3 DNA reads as TGTGCCAGCAGCCAGGGGTCTCCTGGGGCCAACGTCCTGACTTTC.

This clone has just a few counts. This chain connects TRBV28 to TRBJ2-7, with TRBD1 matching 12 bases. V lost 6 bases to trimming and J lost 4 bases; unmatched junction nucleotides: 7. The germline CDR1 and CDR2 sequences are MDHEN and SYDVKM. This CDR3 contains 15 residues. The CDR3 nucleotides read TGTGCCAGCAGCAGCCGGGACAGGGGGCATTACGAGCAGTACTTC. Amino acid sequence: CASSSRDRGHYEQYF.

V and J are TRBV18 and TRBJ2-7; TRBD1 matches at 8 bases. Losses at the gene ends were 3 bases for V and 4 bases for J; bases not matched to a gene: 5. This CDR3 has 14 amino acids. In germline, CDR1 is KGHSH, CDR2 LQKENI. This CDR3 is CASSPGQGMYEQYF. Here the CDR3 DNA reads TGTGCCAGCTCACCCGGACAGGGTATGTACGAGCAGTACTTC.

CDR3 protein: CSVGGSVYEQYF. The CDR3 nucleotides read TGCAGCGTTGGCGGCAGCGTATACGAGCAGTACTTC. J is TRBJ2-7 and V is TRBV29-1, with D hard to call. This CDR3 comprises 12 residues. The V and J ends lost 4 bases and 4 bases respectively, with 11 bases between them. Germline V gene lookup returns CDR1 SQVTM and CDR2 ANQGSEA.

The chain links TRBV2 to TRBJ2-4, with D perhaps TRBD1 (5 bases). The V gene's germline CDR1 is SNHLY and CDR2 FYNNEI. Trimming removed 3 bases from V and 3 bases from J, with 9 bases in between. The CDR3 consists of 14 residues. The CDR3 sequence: CASSDQGDKNIQYF. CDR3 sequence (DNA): TGTGCCAGCAGTGACCAGGGTGACAAAAACATTCAGTACTTC.

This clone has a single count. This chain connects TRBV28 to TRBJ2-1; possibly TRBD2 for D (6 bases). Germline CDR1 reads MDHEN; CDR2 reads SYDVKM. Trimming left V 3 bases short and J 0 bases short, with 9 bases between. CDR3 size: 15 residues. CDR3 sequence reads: CASSFSGSSYNEQFF. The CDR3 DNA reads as TGTGCCAGCAGTTTTAGCGGTAGCTCCTACAATGAGCAGTTCTTC.

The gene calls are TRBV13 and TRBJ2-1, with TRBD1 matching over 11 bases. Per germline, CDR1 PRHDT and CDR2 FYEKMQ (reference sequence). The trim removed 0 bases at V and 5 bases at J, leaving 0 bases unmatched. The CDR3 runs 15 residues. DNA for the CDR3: TGTGCCAGCAGCTTAGGGGGACAGGGGGACAATGAGCAGTTCTTC. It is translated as CASSLGGQGDNEQFF.

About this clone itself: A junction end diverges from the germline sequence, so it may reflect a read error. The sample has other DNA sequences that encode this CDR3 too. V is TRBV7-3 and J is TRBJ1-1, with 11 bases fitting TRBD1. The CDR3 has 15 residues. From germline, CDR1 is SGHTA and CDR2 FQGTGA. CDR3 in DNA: TGTGCCAGCAGCAAGCCGGGACAGGGGGGCACTGAAGCTTTCTTC. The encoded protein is CASSKPGQGGTEAFF.

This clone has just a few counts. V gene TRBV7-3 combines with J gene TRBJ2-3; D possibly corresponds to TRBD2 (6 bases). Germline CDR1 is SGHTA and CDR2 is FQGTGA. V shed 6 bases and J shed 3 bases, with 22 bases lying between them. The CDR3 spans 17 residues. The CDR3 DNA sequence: TGTGCCAGCAGGTCCCTAGCGCTTCCACCCGGGACAGATACGCAGTATTTT. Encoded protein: CASRSLALPPGTDTQYF.

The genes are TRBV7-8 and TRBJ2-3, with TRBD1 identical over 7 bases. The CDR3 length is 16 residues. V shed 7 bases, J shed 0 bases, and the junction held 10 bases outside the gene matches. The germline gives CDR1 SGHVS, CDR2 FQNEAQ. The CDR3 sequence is CASTISWDRSTDTQYF. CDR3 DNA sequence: TGTGCCAGCACCATCTCCTGGGACAGAAGCACAGATACGCAGTATTTT.

The CDR3 sequence is CASSYSGQVGETQYF. The CDR3 coding sequence is TGTGCCAGCAGTTACTCGGGACAGGTCGGGGAGACCCAGTACTTC. The chain carries TRBV6-5 and TRBJ2-5, with TRBD1 matching 8 bases. CDR3 length equals 15 residues. Losses at the gene ends were 0 bases for V and 5 bases for J; bases not matched to a gene: 5. The germline V gene encodes CDR1 MNHEY and CDR2 SVGAGI.

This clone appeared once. CDR3 DNA sequence: TGTGCCAGTAGCGACGACCCAGGGGCGGGCGAGACCCAGTACTTC. It encodes CASSDDPGAGETQYF. The V gene is TRBV19, the J gene TRBJ2-5; TRBD1 is a possible D gene (6 bases). From germline, CDR1 is LNHDA and CDR2 SQIVND (reference sequence). The CDR3 totals 15 residues. Trimming took 6 bases from V and 5 from J, leaving 19 bases between them.

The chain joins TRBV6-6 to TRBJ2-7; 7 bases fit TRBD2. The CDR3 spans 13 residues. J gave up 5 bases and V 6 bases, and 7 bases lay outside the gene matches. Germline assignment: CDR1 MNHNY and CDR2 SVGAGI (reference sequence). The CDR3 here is CASSPGLVHEQYF. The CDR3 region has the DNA TGTGCCAGCAGCCCCGGACTAGTCCACGAGCAGTACTTC.

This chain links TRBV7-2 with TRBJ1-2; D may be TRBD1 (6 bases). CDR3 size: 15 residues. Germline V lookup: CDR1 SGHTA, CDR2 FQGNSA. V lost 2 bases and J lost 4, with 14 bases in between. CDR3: CASSLIGVGGYGYTF. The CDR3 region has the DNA TGTGCCAGCAGCTTAATCGGAGTAGGGGGCTATGGCTACACCTTC.

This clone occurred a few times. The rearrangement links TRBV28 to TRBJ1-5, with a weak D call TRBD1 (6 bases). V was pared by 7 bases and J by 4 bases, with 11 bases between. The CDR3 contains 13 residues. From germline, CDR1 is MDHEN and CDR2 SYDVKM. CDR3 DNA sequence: TGTGCCAGCACCCCTCAGGGGAATCAGCCCCAGCATTTT. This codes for CASTPQGNQPQHF.

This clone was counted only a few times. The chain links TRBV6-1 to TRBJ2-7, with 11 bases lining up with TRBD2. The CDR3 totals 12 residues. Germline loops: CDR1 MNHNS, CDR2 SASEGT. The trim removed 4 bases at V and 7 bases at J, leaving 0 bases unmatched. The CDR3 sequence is CASSASGREQYF. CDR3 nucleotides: TGTGCCAGCAGTGCTAGCGGGAGGGAGCAGTACTTC.

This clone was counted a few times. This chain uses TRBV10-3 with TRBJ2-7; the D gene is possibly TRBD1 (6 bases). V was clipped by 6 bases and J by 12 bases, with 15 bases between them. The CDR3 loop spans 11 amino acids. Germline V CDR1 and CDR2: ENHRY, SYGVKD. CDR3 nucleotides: TGTGCCATCAGCTCTAACAGGGAGTGGTACTTC. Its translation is CAISSNREWYF.

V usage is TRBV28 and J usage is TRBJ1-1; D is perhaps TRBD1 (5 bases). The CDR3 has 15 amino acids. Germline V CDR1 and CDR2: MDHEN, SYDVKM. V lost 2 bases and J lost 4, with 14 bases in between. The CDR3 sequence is CASSLVGRGSTEAFF. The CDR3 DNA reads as TGTGCCAGCAGTTTAGTTGGTAGGGGATCCACTGAAGCTTTCTTT.

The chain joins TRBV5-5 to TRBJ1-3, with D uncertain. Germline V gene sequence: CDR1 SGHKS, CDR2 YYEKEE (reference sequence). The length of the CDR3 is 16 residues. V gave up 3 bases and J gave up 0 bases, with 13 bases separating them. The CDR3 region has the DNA TGTGCCAGCAGCTGGAGCCCAGAGAGCTCTGGAAACACCATATATTTT. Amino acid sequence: CASSWSPESSGNTIYF.

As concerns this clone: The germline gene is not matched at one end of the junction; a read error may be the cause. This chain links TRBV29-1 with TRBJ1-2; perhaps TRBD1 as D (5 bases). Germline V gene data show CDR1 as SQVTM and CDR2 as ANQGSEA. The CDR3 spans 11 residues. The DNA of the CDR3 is TGCAGCGTTGAAGGGGGGGTTGGCTACCCCTTC. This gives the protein CSVEGGVGYPF.

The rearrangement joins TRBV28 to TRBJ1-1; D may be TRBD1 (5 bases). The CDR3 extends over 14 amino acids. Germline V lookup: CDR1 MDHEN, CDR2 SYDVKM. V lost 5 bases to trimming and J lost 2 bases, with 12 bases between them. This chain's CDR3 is CASSLGVVNTEAFF. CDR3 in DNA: TGTGCCAGCAGTCTAGGGGTAGTTAACACTGAAGCTTTCTTT.

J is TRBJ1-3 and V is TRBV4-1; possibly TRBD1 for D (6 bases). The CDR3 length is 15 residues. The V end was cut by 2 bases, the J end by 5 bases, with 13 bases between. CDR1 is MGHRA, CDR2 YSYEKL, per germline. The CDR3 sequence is CASSQPRQGRNTIYF. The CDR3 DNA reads TGCGCCAGCAGCCAACCAAGGCAGGGGAGAAACACCATATATTTT.

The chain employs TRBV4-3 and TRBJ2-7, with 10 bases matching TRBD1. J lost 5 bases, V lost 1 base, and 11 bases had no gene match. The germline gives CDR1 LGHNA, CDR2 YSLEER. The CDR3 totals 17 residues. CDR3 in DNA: TGCGCCAGCAGCCAAGCGCGAGGGACAGGGGATCTCCACGAGCAGTACTTC. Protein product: CASSQARGTGDLHEQYF.

This CDR3 is CASSSGQHYEQYF. For the CDR3, the DNA is TGTGCCAGCTCTTCCGGACAGCACTACGAGCAGTACTTC. V gene TRBV18 combines with J gene TRBJ2-5; the D gene is possibly TRBD1 (6 bases). The J call may not be correct, given that the DNA end is closer to TRBJ2-7. The CDR3 spans 13 residues. Germline loops: CDR1 KGHSH, CDR2 LQKENI.